Shown below are 29 T cell receptor beta chains from a single sample sequenced in a study of T cells in Graves' hyperthyroidism and ophthalmopathy (dated by TCRdb to 2018 to 2020). Libraries were made using multiplex PCR. Sequencing used an Illumina HiSeq 2000. The TCR beta CDR3 regions were amplified from the RNA transcripts. The first round of RT-PCR for the TCR CDR3 was performed with the HTBI primer set and the Qiagen OneStep RT-PCR kit. Clones were called with MiXCR by TCRdb after fastp trimmed the public reads at Q25, and only in-frame beta chains were retained. Rows with a matching CDR3 protein are joined into one entry that keeps the most common DNA and genes. Here the sample has about 600,000 distinct CDR3 sequences; around 16% occur a single time. More than 3% of the sample belongs to the ten largest clones. Sequenced: blood. All receptors come from a woman in her 40s with Graves' ophthalmopathy.

This clonotype occurred a few times. The V and J genes are TRBV20-1 and TRBJ2-7, with D perhaps matching TRBD2 (6 bases). Germline lookup yields CDR1 DFQATT and CDR2 SNEGSKA (reference sequence). The V end lost 6 bases, the J end lost 6 bases, and 15 bases lay between the germline ends. This CDR3 is 12 amino acids long. CDR3 nucleotide sequence: TGCAGTGCGCCAGGGACTTCCCGCGAGCAGTACTTC. Protein product: CSAPGTSREQYF.

This clonotype was seen at least ten times. V is TRBV20-1 and J is TRBJ2-1; 9 positions agree with TRBD2. The CDR3 length is 14 residues. Germline values: CDR1 DFQATT, CDR2 SNEGSKA (reference sequence). V lost 2 bases and J lost 8; bases outside the gene matches: 7. The CDR3 here is CSARYSGRSYEQFF. CDR3 nucleotide sequence: TGCAGTGCTAGATATAGCGGGAGATCGTATGAGCAGTTCTTC.

V gene TRBV5-1 combines with J gene TRBJ2-7; TRBD1 agrees at 7 bases. The germline V gene encodes CDR1 SGHRS and CDR2 YFSETQ. J gave up 3 bases and V 1 base, and 10 bases lay outside the gene matches. There are 16 residues in the CDR3. In DNA, the CDR3 is TGCGCCAGCAGCTTGTACGAGGGGACAGAACTCTACGAGCAGTACTTC. Translated: CASSLYEGTELYEQYF. The whole variable domain, filled in from reference TRBV5-1 and TRBJ2-7, reads KAGVTQTPRYLIKTRGQQVTLSCSPISGHRSVSWYQQTPGQGLQFLFEYFSETQRNKGNFPGRFSGRQFSNSRSEMNVSTLELGDSALYLCASSLYEGTELYEQYFGPGTRLTVT.

The V gene is TRBV2, the J gene TRBJ2-1; D perhaps matches TRBD2 (6 bases). The J call is in doubt because the DNA end fits TRBJ2-7 better. Per the germline V gene, CDR1 is SNHLY and CDR2 is FYNNEI. This CDR3 contains 15 residues. The CDR3 loop reads CASSLNSGPYNEQYF. CDR3 in DNA: TGTGCCAGCAGCCTAAATAGCGGACCGTACAATGAGCAGTACTTC.

The rearrangement links TRBV11-2 to TRBJ1-6, with no clear D. Germline V gives CDR1 SGHAT, CDR2 FQNNGV. This CDR3 region has 14 residues. Trimming shortened V by 3 bases and J by 3 bases, and 6 bases separated the two germline ends. The CDR3 is CASSFGIYNSPLHF. The DNA for the CDR3 is TGTGCCAGCAGCTTCGGGATCTATAATTCACCCCTCCACTTT.

This clonotype was counted at least ten times. The V call is TRBV28, the J call TRBJ2-1, with 13 bases fitting TRBD2. CDR1 and CDR2 (germline): MDHEN, SYDVKM. Unmatched junction bases numbered 4, after V lost 5 bases and J lost 9 bases. The CDR3 length is 14 residues. The CDR3 bases are TGTGCCAGCAGTCCACGGACTAGCGGGGGTGAGCAGTTCTTC. Encoded protein: CASSPRTSGGEQFF.

The rearrangement uses TRBV7-2 and TRBJ1-4; D ambiguous. Germline V CDR1 and CDR2: SGHTA, FQGNSA. V was clipped by 5 bases and J by 5 bases, with 6 bases between them. This CDR3 has 12 residues. In DNA, the CDR3 is TGTGCCAGCAGCAACAAAAATGAAAAACTGTTTTTT. This encodes CASSNKNEKLFF. The full variable domain, with the rest looked up from reference TRBV7-2 and TRBJ1-4, is GAGVSQSPSNKVTEKGKDVELRCDPISGHTALYWYRQSLGQGLEFLIYFQGNSAPDKSGLPSDRFSAERTGGSVSTLTIQRTQQEDSAVYLCASSNKNEKLFFGSGTQLSVL.

This rearrangement joins TRBV6-5 to TRBJ2-7; 8 bases are shared with TRBD1. In germline, CDR1 is MNHEY, CDR2 SVGAGI. V lost 2 bases, J lost 7 bases, and 7 bases stayed unmatched. The CDR3 loop spans 14 amino acids. CDR3 amino acids: CASSYDRGRGEQYF. The DNA for the CDR3 is TGTGCCAGCAGTTACGACAGGGGTCGGGGGGAGCAGTACTTC.

In the case of this clonotype: A much more abundant neighbour one base away suggests this may be a read error. The conserved final phenylalanine or tryptophan is absent from the CDR3, which likely points to a read error. The rearrangement uses TRBV6-4 and TRBJ1-1, with 7 bases fitting TRBD1. The CDR3 length is 14 residues. J gave up 0 bases and V 7 bases, and 5 bases lay outside the gene matches. Germline CDR1 and CDR2: MRHNA and SNTAGT. The CDR3 here is CASKIGQVNTEAFL. CDR3 bases: TGTGCCAGCAAGATAGGACAGGTGAACACTGAAGCTTTCCTT.

The rearrangement links TRBV6-2 or TRBV6-3 to TRBJ2-7; TRBD2 agrees at 11 bases. The J segment lost 2 bases and the V segment lost 8 bases, leaving 2 bases of the junction unmatched. The V gene's germline CDR1 is MNHEY and CDR2 SVGEGT. The CDR3 runs to 13 residues. The CDR3 spells CASGTSGTYEQYF. The CDR3 nucleotides read TGTGCCAGCGGGACTAGCGGAACCTACGAGCAGTACTTC.

In its sample, this clonotype was seen many times. The V call is TRBV12-3 or TRBV12-4, the J call TRBJ1-1; possible D gene TRBD1, 5 bases. The CDR3 runs 14 residues. V was pared by 5 bases and J by 5 bases, with 15 bases between. The DNA for the CDR3 is TGTGCCAGCAGTCCCCGGACATACGAGACTGAAGCTTTCTTT. This gives the protein CASSPRTYETEAFF.

This clonotype was counted ten times or more. This chain links TRBV2 with TRBJ2-7; unclear D gene. Between the trimmed V and J ends, which lost 8 bases and 0 bases, there was a span of 14 bases. The CDR3 contains 14 residues. The germline CDR1 and CDR2 sequences are SNHLY and FYNNEI. This CDR3 is CASRLRGYSYEQYF. The CDR3 bases are TGTGCCAGCCGCCTCCGAGGCTACTCCTACGAGCAGTACTTC. Supplemented by reference TRBV2 and TRBJ2-7, the full variable domain reads EPEVTQTPSHQVTQMGQEVILRCVPISNHLYFYWYRQILGQKVEFLVSFYNNEISEKSEIFDDQFSVERPDGSNFTLKIRSTKLEDSAMYFCASRLRGYSYEQYFGPGTRLTVT.

At least ten counts were recorded for this clonotype. The CDR3 here is CAWSVKPPRDTQYF. In nucleotides, the CDR3 is TGTGCCTGGAGTGTAAAACCGCCACGGGATACGCAGTATTTT. The chain joins TRBV30 to TRBJ2-3; D is unclear. V lost 0 bases and J lost 6, with 13 bases in between. Germline CDR1 and CDR2: GTSNPN and SVGIG (reference sequence). This CDR3 comprises 14 residues.

This clonotype was recorded a few times. The J gene is TRBJ2-1, the V gene TRBV30; TRBD2 matches 11 bases. The CDR3 is made up of 16 amino acids. Trimming cost V 3 bases and J 9 bases; bases outside gene matches: 13. CDR1 is GTSNPN and CDR2 is SVGIG in the germline V gene (reference sequence). CDR3 in amino acids: CAWRNLLAGVSGEQFF. In nucleotides, the CDR3 is TGTGCCTGGAGGAATTTACTAGCGGGAGTAAGTGGTGAGCAGTTCTTC.

This clonotype appeared a few times. The chain employs TRBV7-2 and TRBJ2-1; D uncertain. Trimming removed 8 bases from V and 3 bases from J, with 14 bases in between. The CDR3 contains 14 residues. In germline, CDR1 is SGHTA, CDR2 FQGNSA. CDR3 loop: CASAPAYNYNEQFF. In nucleotides, the CDR3 is TGTGCCAGCGCTCCCGCATACAACTACAATGAGCAGTTCTTC.

There are many counts of this clonotype. The V call is TRBV7-3, the J call TRBJ2-5; D is unresolved. The germline V gene encodes CDR1 SGHTA and CDR2 FQGTGA. The V end was cut by 7 bases, the J end by 5 bases, with 8 bases between. This CDR3 contains 11 residues. The CDR3 coding sequence is TGTGCCAGCATCGGACGCGAGACCCAGTACTTC. Its protein is CASIGRETQYF.

V gene TRBV5-1 combines with J gene TRBJ1-3; 7 bases align to TRBD1. V was clipped by 3 bases and J by 4 bases; unmatched bases: 7. The CDR3 consists of 15 residues. Germline lookup yields CDR1 SGHRS and CDR2 YFSETQ. CDR3 loop: CASSWGQNYGNTIYF. The CDR3 DNA is TGCGCCAGCAGCTGGGGACAGAACTACGGAAACACCATATATTTT. Using reference TRBV5-1 and TRBJ1-3 for the parts outside the CDR3, the full variable domain is KAGVTQTPRYLIKTRGQQVTLSCSPISGHRSVSWYQQTPGQGLQFLFEYFSETQRNKGNFPGRFSGRQFSNSRSEMNVSTLELGDSALYLCASSWGQNYGNTIYFGEGSWLTVV.

At least ten counts were recorded for this clonotype. The V gene is TRBV6-1, the J gene TRBJ2-3; the match to TRBD1 covers 7 bases. This CDR3 comprises 16 residues. With 4 bases clipped from V and 4 bases from J, the junction kept 11 bases outside the gene matches. CDR1 and CDR2 from the germline V gene are MNHNS and SASEGT. This CDR3 is CASSGRQGVRSDTQYF. The DNA for the CDR3 is TGTGCCAGCAGTGGACGACAGGGTGTTCGATCAGATACGCAGTATTTT.

A note on this clonotype: This sequence may be a read error, since a much larger clone differs from it by one base. CDR3 DNA: TGCGCCAGCAGCCCCAGGTCGGAGAACTCCTACGAGCAGTACTTC. It yields the protein CASSPRSENSYEQYF. V and J are TRBV5-1 and TRBJ2-7, with D unclear. Deletions cut 4 bases from V and 0 bases from J, with 14 bases between. This CDR3 spans 15 amino acids. CDR1 and CDR2 (germline): SGHRS, YFSETQ.

In this sample, this clonotype turned up a few times. The J gene is TRBJ2-6, the V gene TRBV5-6; D might be TRBD2 (5 bases). Germline assignment: CDR1 SGHDT and CDR2 YYEEEE. The CDR3 is made up of 16 amino acids. V was pared by 2 bases and J by 1 base, with 10 bases between. The CDR3 reads CASSFGLNSGANVLTF. As DNA, the CDR3 is TGTGCCAGCAGCTTCGGACTGAATTCTGGGGCCAACGTCCTGACTTTC.

This clonotype was observed a few times. The chain joins TRBV6-1 to TRBJ2-7; TRBD2 matches 8 bases. CDR3 length: 15 amino acids. Germline trimming cut 5 bases from V and 5 bases from J; bases unmatched to any gene: 11. CDR1 MNHNS and CDR2 SASEGT come from the germline V gene. CDR3 nucleotide sequence: TGTGCCAGCAGTACAACTAGCGGATCACCTAACGAGCAGTACTTC. Amino acids: CASSTTSGSPNEQYF.

This sequence joins TRBV7-3 and TRBJ2-2; 12 nucleotides agree with TRBD2. Trimming cost V 5 bases and J 3 bases; bases outside gene matches: 4. Germline V lookup: CDR1 SGHTA, CDR2 FQGTGA. The CDR3 is 16 residues long. CDR3 DNA sequence: TGTGCCAGCAGCACGACTAGCGGGAGATACACCGGGGAGCTGTTTTTT. It is translated as CASSTTSGRYTGELFF.

The genes are TRBV7-3 and TRBJ2-5; 8 bases line up with TRBD2. Germline CDR1 and CDR2: SGHTA and FQGTGA. CDR3 length: 16 residues. V was clipped by 3 bases and J by 2 bases; unmatched bases: 8. In nucleotides, the CDR3 is TGTGCCAGCAGCTTGGGGTTAGCGGGGCAGCAAGAGACCCAGTACTTC. This codes for CASSLGLAGQQETQYF.

The chain has TRBV18 and TRBJ1-1; D gene unclear. Germline CDR1 KGHSH, CDR2 LQKENI. Trimming shortened V by 6 bases and J by 5 bases, and 13 bases separated the two germline ends. CDR3 length equals 13 residues. The CDR3 is CASSPMEGTEAFF. The CDR3 bases are TGTGCCAGCTCTCCTATGGAGGGTACTGAAGCTTTCTTT.

The CDR3 DNA is TGCAGTGCTCCCAAAACAGGGAGAACTGAAGCTTTCTTT. Translation: CSAPKTGRTEAFF. The chain carries TRBV20-1 and TRBJ1-1; possibly TRBD1 for D (6 bases). The CDR3 spans 13 residues. V was cut by 5 bases and J by 5 bases, with 15 bases left in between. Germline-derived CDR1 and CDR2 are DFQATT and SNEGSKA (reference sequence).

This clonotype was counted a few times. The chain employs TRBV12-3 or TRBV12-4 and TRBJ2-7, with TRBD2 matching over 7 bases. The CDR3 runs 14 residues. The trim removed 10 bases at V and 4 bases at J, leaving 13 bases unmatched. The CDR3 DNA reads as TGTGCCACCGCGGGGGACCCGAGGGCTTACGAGCAGTACTTC. The encoded protein is CATAGDPRAYEQYF.

Comments on this clonotype: One junction end does not reproduce the germline sequence, and a read error may be involved. The chain joins TRBV12-3 or TRBV12-4 to TRBJ2-1, with D maybe TRBD2 (5 bases). The length of the CDR3 is 15 residues. As DNA, the CDR3 is TGTGCCAGAAGTTTAAGCGGTAGCTCCTACAATGAGCAGTTCTTC. It yields the protein CARSLSGSSYNEQFF.

This clonotype was counted many times. The chain links TRBV18 to TRBJ1-1, with TRBD1 matching over 7 bases. Per germline, CDR1 KGHSH and CDR2 LQKENI. The V gene end was trimmed by 6 bases and the J gene end by 1 base; junction bases not matched to a gene: 8. The CDR3 contains 15 residues. The CDR3 loop is CASSPRTGTNTEAFF. Here the CDR3 DNA reads TGTGCCAGCTCTCCCCGGACAGGAACGAACACTGAAGCTTTCTTT.

This clonotype was seen many times. This chain joins TRBV2 and TRBJ2-3; D is uncertain. Between the trimmed V and J ends, which lost 6 bases and 0 bases, there was a span of 16 bases. Germline lookup yields CDR1 SNHLY and CDR2 FYNNEI. This CDR3 is built from 16 residues. This CDR3 reads CASRFGRVGSTDTQYF. CDR3 bases: TGTGCCAGCAGATTCGGACGAGTAGGGAGCACAGATACGCAGTATTTT. Looking up the rest from reference TRBV2 and TRBJ2-3 gives the full variable domain: EPEVTQTPSHQVTQMGQEVILRCVPISNHLYFYWYRQILGQKVEFLVSFYNNEISEKSEIFDDQFSVERPDGSNFTLKIRSTKLEDSAMYFCASRFGRVGSTDTQYFGPGTRLTVL.